Listed below are T cell receptor beta chains from one sample, sequenced in a study of T cells after yellow fever vaccination. A single record per CDR3 protein comes from TCRdb applying MiXCR to the 5' RACE reads. The sample shows about 340,000 distinct CDR3 sequences, around 13% of them seen only once. Specimen: CD4+ T cells sorted from PBMCs, collected 15 days after the yellow fever booster vaccination. The receptors derive from a man aged 18 to 29 who received the YFV17D yellow fever vaccine. Each CDR3 is given with its conserved first and last residue. A D gene is named only where the DNA matches it firmly. Where a row states a size, it is once, few, many or the class of an expanded clone; other rows omit it.

TRBJ1-3	TRBV7-2	.	.	TGTGCCAGCAGCTTACAGGGCCCTAACTCTGGAAACACCATATATTTT	CASSLQGPNSGNTIYF
TRBJ2-3	TRBV7-3	.	few	TGTGCCAGCAGCTCGGGGAGATCCAGCACAGATACGCAGTATTTT	CASSSGRSSTDTQYF
TRBJ1-5	TRBV12-3/TRBV12-4	.	.	TGTGCCAGCAGCTCAACAGGGATCGGACAGCCCCAGCATTTT	CASSSTGIGQPQHF
TRBJ1-2	TRBV5-5	TRBD1	few	TGTGCCAGCAGCTTGGGCCCGACAGGGGATGGCTACACCTTC	CASSLGPTGDGYTF
TRBJ2-3	TRBV5-1	TRBD2	few	TGCGCCAGCAGCTTCCCGGGCGGGGGACTCAGCACAGATACGCAGTATTTT	CASSFPGGGLSTDTQYF
TRBJ2-6	TRBV7-9	.	few	TGTGCCAGCAGCTTAAAGGCGTCGCCTGGGGCCAACGTCCTGACTTTC	CASSLKASPGANVLTF
TRBJ1-2	TRBV6-2/TRBV6-3	TRBD1	.	TGTGCCAGTCAACATCCGGGACAGGCCCATGGCTTCACCTTC	CASQHPGQAHGFTF
TRBJ1-6	TRBV10-3	.	.	TGTGCCATCAGCCCGGGAGGGAGGCCACCCCTCCACTTT	CAISPGGRPPLHF
TRBJ1-1	TRBV19	.	.	TGTGCCAGTAGGACCCTGGGCTGGGCTTTCTTT	CASRTLGWAFF
TRBJ2-5	TRBV7-2	.	few	TGTGCCAGCAGCTTAGTGGGGACGAGAGGATTTGAGACCCAGTACTTC	CASSLVGTRGFETQYF
TRBJ2-5	TRBV4-1	TRBD2	.	TGCGCCAGCAGCCCCGCCGGACGCGGGGGACTCCTGAACTTC	CASSPAGRGGLLNF
TRBJ1-5	TRBV18	TRBD1	few	TGTGCCAGCTCAAGGACAGGGTCCCAGCCCCAGCATTTT	CASSRTGSQPQHF
TRBJ2-3	TRBV4-3	.	few	TGCGCCAGCAGCCAAGACCCGGACCAAGGGGGTACGCAGTATTTT	CASSQDPDQGGTQYF
TRBJ2-7	TRBV20-1	.	few	TGCAGTGCTCATGGACAGTGGAGCTCCTACGAGCAGTACTTC	CSAHGQWSSYEQYF
TRBJ1-6	TRBV5-1	.	.	TGCGCCAGCAGGTGGGGGGAGAATTCACCCCTCCACTTT	CASRWGENSPLHF
TRBJ2-3	TRBV7-2	.	many	TGTGCCAGCAGCCCCTTAGATACGCAGTATTTT	CASSPLDTQYF